This is a list of T cell receptor beta chains from one sample in a study of PD-L1 blockade in urothelial cancer. The assay was immunoSEQ multiplex PCR, and TCRdb's table has in-frame clones only and misses some. The table lists about 82,000 clones, roughly 87% of them singletons. The sample consisted of PBMCs, taken around atezolizumab (anti-PD-L1) treatment. These receptors were obtained from a woman between 70 and 85 years old with urothelial cancer. Each CDR3 is given with its conserved first and last residue. A D gene is named only where the DNA matches it firmly. Expanded clones are given a class, and other clones once, few, many or no size at all.

V	J	D	size	CDR3	DNA
TRBV7-9	TRBJ2-1	.	once	CASIEDSYNEQFF	TGTGCCAGCATCGAGGACTCGTACAATGAGCAGTTCTTC
TRBV6-4	TRBJ2-2	.	.	CASSVEENTGELFF	TGTGCCAGCAGTGTAGAGGAGAACACCGGGGAGCTGTTTTTT
TRBV30	TRBJ1-1	TRBD1	.	CAWSAGQGNTEAFF	TGTGCCTGGAGCGCGGGACAGGGGAACACTGAAGCTTTCTTT
TRBV5-1	TRBJ2-5	.	.	CASSVQGEETQYF	TGCGCCAGCAGCGTACAGGGAGAAGAGACCCAGTACTTC
TRBV6-5	TRBJ2-7	.	.	CASSYGAGRHEQYF	TGTGCCAGCAGTTACGGCGCGGGGAGGCACGAGCAGTACTTC
TRBV18	TRBJ1-3	.	few	CASSPGAGTGNTIYF	TGTGCCAGCTCACCAGGGGCAGGGACTGGAAACACCATATATTTT
TRBV5-1	TRBJ2-2	.	once	CATQDLPNTGELFF	TGCGCCACCCAGGACTTGCCTAACACCGGGGAGCTGTTTTTT
TRBV11-2	TRBJ1-3	.	.	CASSLDRGGYTIYF	TGTGCCAGCAGCTTAGATAGGGGAGGATACACCATATATTTT
TRBV28	TRBJ2-1	.	.	CASSLGPYNEQFF	TGTGCCAGCAGTTTAGGGCCTTACAATGAGCAGTTCTTC
TRBV5-4	TRBJ2-5	TRBD1	.	CASSYRGQETQYF	TGTGCCAGCAGCTACAGGGGCCAAGAGACCCAGTACTTC
TRBV4-1	TRBJ2-5	TRBD1	.	CASSQGNRGLGETQYF	TGCGCCAGCAGCCAGGGAAACAGGGGGCTAGGGGAGACCCAGTACTTC
TRBV20-1	TRBJ2-3	.	.	CSAKDRDTQYF	TGCAGTGCTAAGGACAGAGATACGCAGTATTTT
TRBV6-5	TRBJ2-5	.	.	CASSYSDSAETQYF	TGTGCCAGCAGTTACTCGGACAGTGCGGAGACCCAGTACTTC
TRBV28	TRBJ1-3	.	.	CASSLLFSGNTIYF	TGTGCCAGCAGCCTCCTCTTCTCTGGAAACACCATATATTTT
TRBV5-1	TRBJ2-2	TRBD2	once	CASSLGSSGLNTGELFF	TGCGCCAGCAGCTTGGGGAGTAGCGGGCTGAACACCGGGGAGCTGTTTTTT
TRBV7-9	TRBJ1-4	.	few	CASSLGSSTNEKLFF	TGTGCCAGCAGCTTAGGCAGTTCAACTAATGAAAAACTGTTTTTT
TRBV5-4	TRBJ2-3	TRBD2	.	CASSLDVAGWGTDTQYF	TGTGCCAGCAGCTTGGACGTAGCGGGTTGGGGCACAGATACGCAGTATTTT
TRBV6-5	TRBJ1-4	TRBD1	.	CASSLGQGVEKLFF	TGTGCCAGCAGCCTCGGACAGGGGGTTGAAAAACTGTTTTTT
TRBV7-2	TRBJ1-6	TRBD1	.	CASSLGQGSYNSPLHF	TGTGCCAGCAGCTTAGGACAGGGCTCCTATAATTCACCCCTCCACTTT
TRBV9	TRBJ2-5	.	.	CASSVRASDETQYF	TGTGCCAGCAGCGTTAGGGCTAGCGATGAGACCCAGTACTTC
TRBV19	TRBJ2-5	.	.	CASSGGYQETQYF	TGTGCCAGTAGTGGCGGGTACCAAGAGACCCAGTACTTC
TRBV19	TRBJ2-2	.	.	CASSIDYRAGELFF	TGTGCCAGTAGTATAGACTACAGGGCCGGGGAGCTGTTTTTT
TRBV5-1	TRBJ2-3	TRBD1	.	CASSLTPGQGLRQDTQYF	TGCGCCAGCAGCTTGACTCCGGGACAGGGGTTGCGACAAGATACGCAGTATTTT
TRBV9	TRBJ2-3	.	.	CASSVAASSTDTQYF	TGTGCCAGCAGCGTAGCAGCGTCTAGCACAGATACGCAGTATTTT
TRBV6-1	TRBJ2-5	.	once	CASTEGSAGTQYF	TGTGCCAGCACCGAGGGTTCAGCGGGGACCCAGTACTTC
TRBV19	TRBJ2-6	.	.	CASSIRFNSGANVLTF	TGTGCCAGTAGTATCAGGTTCAACTCTGGGGCCAACGTCCTGACTTTC
TRBV7-6	TRBJ1-1	.	.	CASSLSGAVNTEAFF	TGTGCCAGCAGCTTATCTGGGGCGGTGAACACTGAAGCTTTCTTT
TRBV28	TRBJ2-7	TRBD2	.	CASRTSGSRYEQYF	TGTGCCAGCAGGACTAGCGGGTCTAGGTACGAGCAGTACTTC
TRBV5-1	TRBJ2-2	TRBD1	.	CASSSSTGGATGELFF	TGCGCCAGCAGCTCCTCGACAGGGGGGGCCACCGGGGAGCTGTTTTTT
TRBV5-1	TRBJ1-4	.	.	CASSPEGTGDLEKLFF	TGCGCCAGCAGCCCGGAGGGGACTGGCGATCTCGAAAAACTGTTTTTT
TRBV14	TRBJ1-2	.	few	CASSRAGVPGYTF	TGTGCCAGCAGCCGGGCGGGGGTTCCTGGCTACACCTTC
TRBV6-1	TRBJ2-7	.	medium-sized	CASSEPGYEQYF	TGTGCCAGCAGTGAACCCGGTTACGAGCAGTACTTC
TRBV5-1	TRBJ2-1	.	.	CASSLVSPSSYNEQFF	TGCGCCAGCAGCTTGGTATCCCCTAGCTCCTACAATGAGCAGTTCTTC
TRBV28	TRBJ2-7	TRBD1	.	CASSGTVLPYEQYF	TGTGCCAGCAGTGGGACAGTCCTCCCCTACGAGCAGTACTTC
TRBV7-8	TRBJ2-5	TRBD1	few	CASSLGTGATETQYF	TGTGCCAGCAGCTTGGGGACAGGAGCGACGGAGACCCAGTACTTC
TRBV27	TRBJ1-4	TRBD1	.	CASSLRPGGREKLFF	TGTGCCAGCAGTTTAAGGCCAGGGGGCCGGGAAAAACTGTTTTTT
TRBV6-6	TRBJ1-2	TRBD1	.	CASSYVQGVANYGYTF	TGTGCCAGCAGTTACGTGCAGGGGGTGGCTAACTATGGCTACACCTTC
TRBV29-1	TRBJ2-3	TRBD2	.	CSVRTSVGTDTQYF	TGCAGCGTTCGGACTAGCGTGGGCACAGATACGCAGTATTTT
TRBV25-1	TRBJ2-1	.	.	CASSEQTVNNEQFF	TGTGCCAGCAGTGAACAGACAGTGAACAATGAGCAGTTCTTC
TRBV11-2	TRBJ1-6	.	.	CASSLETGNPPLHF	TGTGCCAGCAGCTTAGAAACAGGGAATCCACCCCTCCACTTT
TRBV5-1	TRBJ2-5	TRBD2	once	CASSLFGSGGAGETQYF	TGCGCCAGCAGCTTGTTTGGTAGCGGGGGGGCTGGTGAGACCCAGTACTTC
TRBV7-2	TRBJ2-5	.	.	CASSPQRTLEETQYF	TGTGCCAGCAGCCCCCAGCGAACCCTTGAAGAGACCCAGTACTTC
TRBV29-1	TRBJ2-7	TRBD1	.	CSVEDDRVYEQYF	TGCAGCGTTGAAGACGACAGGGTGTACGAGCAGTACTTC